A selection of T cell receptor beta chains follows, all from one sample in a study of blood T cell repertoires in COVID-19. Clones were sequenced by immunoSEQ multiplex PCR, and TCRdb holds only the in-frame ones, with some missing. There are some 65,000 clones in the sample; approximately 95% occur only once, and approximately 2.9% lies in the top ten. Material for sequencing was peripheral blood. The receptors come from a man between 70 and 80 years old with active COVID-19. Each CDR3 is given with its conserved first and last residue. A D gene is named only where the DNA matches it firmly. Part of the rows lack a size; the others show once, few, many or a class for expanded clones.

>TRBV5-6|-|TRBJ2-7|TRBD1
CASSGAGQGKNEQYF
TGTGCCAGCAGTGGGGCAGGACAGGGAAAGAACGAGCAGTACTTC
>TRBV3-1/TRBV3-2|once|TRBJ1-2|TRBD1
CASSPRQGASGYTF
TGTGCCAGCAGCCCCAGACAGGGGGCCTCTGGCTACACCTTC
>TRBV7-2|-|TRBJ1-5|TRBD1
CASSKTGQGEYQPQHF
TGTGCCAGCAGCAAGACGGGACAGGGCGAATATCAGCCCCAGCATTTT
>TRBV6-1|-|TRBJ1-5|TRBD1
CASSGQGALSFGPSNQPQHF
TGTGCCAGCAGTGGACAGGGGGCACTCAGTTTTGGCCCAAGCAATCAGCCCCAGCATTTT
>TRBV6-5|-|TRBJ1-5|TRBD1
CASSPDRDQPQHF
TGTGCCAGCAGTCCCGACAGGGATCAGCCCCAGCATTTT
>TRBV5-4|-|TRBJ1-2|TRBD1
CASSPGQDSYGYTF
TGTGCCAGCAGCCCGGGACAGGATTCCTATGGCTACACCTTC
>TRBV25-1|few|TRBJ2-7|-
CASKQTGWKTYEQYF
TGTGCCAGCAAACAAACAGGGTGGAAGACCTACGAGCAGTACTTC
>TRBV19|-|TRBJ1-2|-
CASSTLTGTRYGYTF
TGTGCCAGTAGTACCCTTACCGGGACACGCTATGGCTACACCTTC
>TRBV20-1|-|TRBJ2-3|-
CSASRDTQYF
TGCAGTGCTAGTCGGGATACGCAGTATTTT
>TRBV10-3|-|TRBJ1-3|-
CAISESRSRIYF
TGTGCCATCAGTGAGTCTCGCTCGAGAATATATTTT
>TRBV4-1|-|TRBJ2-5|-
CASSQDVSSTKETQYF
TGCGCCAGCAGCCAAGATGTTTCTAGCACAAAAGAGACCCAGTACTTC
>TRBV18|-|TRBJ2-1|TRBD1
CASSPGTGGYNEQFF
TGTGCCAGCTCACCTGGGACAGGGGGCTACAATGAGCAGTTCTTC
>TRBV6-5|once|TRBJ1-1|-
CASRNTGKTEAFF
TGTGCCAGCAGAAATACAGGGAAGACTGAAGCTTTCTTT
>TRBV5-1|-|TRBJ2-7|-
CASTGTAGSYEQYF
TGCGCCAGCACTGGGACTGCCGGTTCCTACGAGCAGTACTTC
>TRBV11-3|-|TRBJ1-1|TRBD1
CASSPRTGAHRAFF
TGTGCCAGCAGCCCCCGGACAGGGGCGCATAGAGCTTTCTTT
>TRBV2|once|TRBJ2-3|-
CASSGQGTTDTQYF
TGTGCCAGCAGTGGCCAGGGAACCACAGATACGCAGTATTTT
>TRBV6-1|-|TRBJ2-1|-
CASSEAWGGPQAEQFF
TGTGCCAGCAGTGAAGCTTGGGGGGGCCCACAGGCAGAGCAGTTCTTC
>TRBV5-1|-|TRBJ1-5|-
CASSFGTNSNQPQHF
TGCGCCAGCAGCTTCGGGACAAATAGCAATCAGCCCCAGCATTTT
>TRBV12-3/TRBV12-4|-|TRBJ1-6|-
CASSFRGSSPLHF
TGTGCCAGCAGTTTTAGGGGAAGTTCACCCCTCCACTTT
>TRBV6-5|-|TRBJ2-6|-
CASRKPGANVLTF
TGTGCCAGCAGGAAGCCGGGGGCCAACGTCCTGACTTTC
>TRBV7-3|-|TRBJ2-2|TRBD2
CASSPGSGGNTGELFF
TGTGCCAGCAGCCCCGGTAGCGGGGGAAACACCGGGGAGCTGTTTTTT
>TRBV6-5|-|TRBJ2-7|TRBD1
CASSSGQGRGEQYF
TGTGCCAGCAGTTCGGGACAGGGAAGAGGCGAGCAGTACTTC
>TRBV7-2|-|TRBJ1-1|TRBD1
CASSSSGTGNTEAFF
TGTGCCAGCAGCTCATCCGGGACAGGTAACACTGAAGCTTTCTTT
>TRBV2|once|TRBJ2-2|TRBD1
CASTSRDRARELFF
TGTGCCAGCACGTCCCGGGACAGGGCAAGGGAGCTGTTTTTT
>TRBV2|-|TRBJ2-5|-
CASSEGLGETQYF
TGTGCCAGCAGTGAGGGGCTTGGCGAGACCCAGTACTTC
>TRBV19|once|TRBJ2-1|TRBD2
CASSMRGGSYNEQFF
TGTGCCAGTAGTATGCGGGGGGGCTCCTACAATGAGCAGTTCTTC
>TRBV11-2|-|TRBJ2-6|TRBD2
CASSLFSGGLSGANVLTF
TGTGCCAGCAGCTTATTTAGCGGGGGTCTCTCTGGGGCCAACGTCCTGACTTTC
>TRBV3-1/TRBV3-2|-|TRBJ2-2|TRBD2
CARVQRAGGSTGELFF
TGTGCCAGAGTTCAACGGGCGGGGGGAAGTACCGGGGAGCTGTTTTTT
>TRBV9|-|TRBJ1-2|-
CASSANYGYTF
TGTGCCAGCAGCGCGAACTATGGCTACACCTTC
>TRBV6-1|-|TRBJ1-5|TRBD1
CASSEEAGGDQPQHF
TGTGCCAGCAGTGAAGAGGCAGGGGGTGATCAGCCCCAGCATTTT
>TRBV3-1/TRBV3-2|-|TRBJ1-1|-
CASSQAGVFGGSEAFF
TGTGCCAGCAGCCAAGCGGGGGTTTTTGGTGGTTCTGAAGCTTTCTTT
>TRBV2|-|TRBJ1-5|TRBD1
CASSEAFRQGGQPQHF
TGTGCCAGCAGTGAAGCGTTCAGACAGGGAGGTCAGCCCCAGCATTTT
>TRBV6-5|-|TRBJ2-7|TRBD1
CASEGGRVPSMQYF
TGTGCCAGCGAAGGGGGCAGGGTCCCTTCGATGCAGTACTTC
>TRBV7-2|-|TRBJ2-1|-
CASSLVAGTYNEQFF
TGTGCCAGCAGCTTAGTGGCGGGGACCTACAATGAGCAGTTCTTC
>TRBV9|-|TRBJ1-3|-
CASSRGTTSGNTIYF
TGTGCCAGCAGCCGGGGGACCACCTCTGGAAACACCATATATTTT
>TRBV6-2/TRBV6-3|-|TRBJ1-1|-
CASTPGGPPNTEAFF
TGTGCCAGCACCCCTGGGGGCCCTCCGAACACTGAAGCTTTCTTT
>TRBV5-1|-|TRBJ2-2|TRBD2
CASTPGTGLGNTGELFF
TGCGCCAGCACCCCGGGGACGGGACTAGGAAACACCGGGGAGCTGTTTTTT
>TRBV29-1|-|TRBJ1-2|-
CSVEFTEPNYGYTF
TGCAGCGTTGAATTTACAGAACCTAACTATGGCTACACCTTC
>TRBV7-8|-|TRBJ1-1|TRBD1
CASRKLQGGLSSEAFF
TGTGCCAGCAGGAAACTGCAGGGGGGATTAAGTAGTGAAGCTTTCTTT
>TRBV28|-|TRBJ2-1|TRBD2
CASSTPSGGTYNEQFF
TGTGCCAGCAGTACGCCTAGCGGGGGGACTTACAATGAGCAGTTCTTC
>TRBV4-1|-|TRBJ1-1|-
CASSPGGVVWEAFF
TGCGCCAGCAGCCCTGGGGGGGTGGTATGGGAAGCTTTCTTT
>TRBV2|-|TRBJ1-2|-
CASSRDTSNYGYTF
TGTGCCAGCAGTCGGGACACTTCTAACTATGGCTACACCTTC
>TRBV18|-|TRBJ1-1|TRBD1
CASSTYLVGQGTEAFF
TGTGCCAGCTCAACATACTTAGTGGGACAGGGCACTGAAGCTTTCTTT
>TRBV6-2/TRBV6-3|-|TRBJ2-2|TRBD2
CASSRGGLGTGELFF
TGTGCCAGCAGCCGGGGGGGACTAGGTACCGGGGAGCTGTTTTTT
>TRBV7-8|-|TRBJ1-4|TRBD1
CASSRTGAATNEKLFF
TGTGCCAGCAGCAGGACAGGGGCAGCAACTAATGAAAAACTGTTTTTT
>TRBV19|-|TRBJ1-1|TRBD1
CASSIVWTGANTEAFF
TGTGCCAGTAGTATAGTTTGGACAGGGGCGAACACTGAAGCTTTCTTT
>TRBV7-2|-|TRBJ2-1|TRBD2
CASSPQGLAYNEQFF
TGTGCCAGCAGCCCGCAAGGACTAGCCTACAATGAGCAGTTCTTC
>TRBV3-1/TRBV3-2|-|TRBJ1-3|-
CASSQAGFSGNTIYF
TGTGCCAGCAGCCAAGCAGGGTTCTCTGGAAACACCATATATTTT
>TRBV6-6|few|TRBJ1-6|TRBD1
CASSRTGSNNSPLHF
TGTGCCAGCAGTAGGACAGGATCGAATAATTCACCCCTCCACTTT
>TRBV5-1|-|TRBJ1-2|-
CASSFSGGDYYGYTF
TGCGCCAGCAGCTTCTCGGGTGGGGACTACTATGGCTACACCTTC
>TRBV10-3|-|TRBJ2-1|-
CAISVQRALYNEQFF
TGTGCCATCAGTGTCCAGCGAGCCCTCTACAATGAGCAGTTCTTC
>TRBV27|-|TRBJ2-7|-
CATSSGMEQRSYEQYF
TGTGCCACCTCATCAGGGATGGAGCAGAGGTCCTACGAGCAGTACTTC
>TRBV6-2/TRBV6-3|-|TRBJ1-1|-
CASSRWRLTEAFF
TGTGCCAGCAGTAGGTGGCGGTTGACTGAAGCTTTCTTT